The clone carrying this T cell receptor (beta chain) was found a few times. The data derive from a study of cytomegalovirus exposure and HLA in healthy donors. This CDR3 contains 16 residues. Looked up from germline, CDR1 is SGHRS and CDR2 is YFSETQ. J was trimmed by 2 bases and V by 0 bases; bases with no gene match: 4. Primers: 60 Vbeta forward and 13 Jbeta reverse. The method was immunoSEQ multiplex PCR; TCRdb's version includes in-frame clones alone and lacks a portion of them. The table records under 200,000 clones, roughly 73% of them present only once. Sequenced input: PBMCs. This TCR derives from a female donor in good health and CMV-seronegative. The chain employs TRBV5-1 and TRBJ2-5; 10 positions match TRBD2. The CDR3 region has the DNA TGCGCCAGCAGCTTGGAAGCTAGCGGGGGACAAGAGACCCAGTACTTC. Translation: CASSLEASGGQETQYF. The complete variable domain, with remaining parts taken from reference TRBV5-1 and TRBJ2-5, reads KAGVTQTPRYLIKTRGQQVTLSCSPISGHRSVSWYQQTPGQGLQFLFEYFSETQRNKGNFPGRFSGRQFSNSRSEMNVSTLELGDSALYLCASSLEASGGQETQYFGPGTRLLVL.